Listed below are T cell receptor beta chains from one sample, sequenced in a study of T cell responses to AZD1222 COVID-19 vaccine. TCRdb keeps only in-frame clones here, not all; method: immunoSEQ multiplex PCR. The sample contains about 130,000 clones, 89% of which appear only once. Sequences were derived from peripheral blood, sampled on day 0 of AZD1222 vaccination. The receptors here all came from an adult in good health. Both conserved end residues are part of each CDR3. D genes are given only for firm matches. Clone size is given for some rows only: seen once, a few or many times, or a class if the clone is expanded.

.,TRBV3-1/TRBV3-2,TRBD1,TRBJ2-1,TGTGCCAGCAGAGACCAGGGGGCGCGGGTCGATGAGCAGTTCTTC,CASRDQGARVDEQFF
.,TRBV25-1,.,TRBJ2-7,TGTGCCAGCAGGGGGTCAATCTACGAGCAGTACTTC,CASRGSIYEQYF
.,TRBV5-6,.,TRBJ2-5,TGTGCCAGCAGCTTGGTGCAGGAAGAGACCCAGTACTTC,CASSLVQEETQYF
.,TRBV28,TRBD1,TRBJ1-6,TGTGCCAGCAACCCCCGGGACAGGGTCAATTCACCCCTCCACTTT,CASNPRDRVNSPLHF
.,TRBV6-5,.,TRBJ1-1,TGTGCCAGCAGTCCGGCGTGGGGCCTGGGGGCTTTCTTT,CASSPAWGLGAFF
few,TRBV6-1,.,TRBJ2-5,TGTGCCAGCAGTGAGATCGGCAGGACCAGGGCCCAGTACTTC,CASSEIGRTRAQYF
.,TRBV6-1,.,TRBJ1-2,TGTGCCAGCAGTGATCCTGGGAGGGTTTATGGCTACACCTTC,CASSDPGRVYGYTF
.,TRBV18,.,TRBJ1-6,TGTGCCAGCTCCGCAGGAAATAATTCACCCCTCCACTTT,CASSAGNNSPLHF
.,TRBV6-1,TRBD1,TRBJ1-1,TGTGCCAGTCGGGCGACAGGGGAGGTAGCTGAAGCTTTCTTT,CASRATGEVAEAFF
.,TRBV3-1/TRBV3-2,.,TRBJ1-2,TGTGCCAGCAGCCAAGGTCTACATGGCTACACCTTC,CASSQGLHGYTF
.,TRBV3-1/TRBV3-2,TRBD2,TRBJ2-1,TGTGCCAGCAGCCAAGTTCTAAGCGGGGGGTCCTACAATGAGCAGTTCTTC,CASSQVLSGGSYNEQFF
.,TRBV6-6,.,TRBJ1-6,TGTGCCTCCAGGAGTACAGAAGCGATAAATTCACCCCTCCACTTT,CASRSTEAINSPLHF
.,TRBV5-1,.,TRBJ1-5,TGCGCCAGCAGCTTGGCTGGATCTAGCAATCAGCCCCAGCATTTT,CASSLAGSSNQPQHF
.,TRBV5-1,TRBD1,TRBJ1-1,TGCGCCAGCAGCTTGGTGACAGGGGGTGGCACTGAAGCTTTCTTT,CASSLVTGGGTEAFF
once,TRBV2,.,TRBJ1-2,TGTGCCAGCAGTGAAACCAGGGGTGGTGGCTACACCTTC,CASSETRGGGYTF
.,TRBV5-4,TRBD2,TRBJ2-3,TGTGCCAGCAGCTGGGGACTAGCGGAAAGCACAGATACGCAGTATTTT,CASSWGLAESTDTQYF
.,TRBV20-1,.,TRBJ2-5,TGCAGTGCTCCCCGACAAGAGACCCAGTACTTC,CSAPRQETQYF
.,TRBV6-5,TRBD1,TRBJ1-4,TGTGCCAGCACCGAGGGGGCAGAGGATGAAAAACTGTTTTTT,CASTEGAEDEKLFF
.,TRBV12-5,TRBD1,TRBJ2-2,TGTGCTAGTGGAAACTCCGGGACAGCAAACACCGGGGAGCTGTTTTTT,CASGNSGTANTGELFF
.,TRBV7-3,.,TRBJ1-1,TGTGCCAGCAGCTTAAACGGCGGCTCGGGTTGGGCTTTCTTT,CASSLNGGSGWAFF
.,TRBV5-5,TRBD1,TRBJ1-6,TGTGCCAGCAGCTCGGACAGGAGAAATTCACCCCTCCACTTT,CASSSDRRNSPLHF
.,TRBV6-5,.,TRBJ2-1,TGTGCCACTTCAGGCGGCGGATTCAATGAGCAGTTCTTC,CATSGGGFNEQFF
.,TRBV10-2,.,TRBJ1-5,TGCGCCAGCAGTGATCGGAGCAATCAGCCCCAGCATTTT,CASSDRSNQPQHF
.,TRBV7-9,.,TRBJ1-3,TGTGCCAGCCTCGGGGCGAACTCTGGAAACACCATATATTTT,CASLGANSGNTIYF
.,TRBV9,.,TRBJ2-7,TGTGCCAGCAGCGTAGATGGCAGCTCTTGGGGGCAGTACTTC,CASSVDGSSWGQYF
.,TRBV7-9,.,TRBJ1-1,TGTGCCAGCAGACGACAGCGGAACGAAGCTTTCTTT,CASRRQRNEAFF
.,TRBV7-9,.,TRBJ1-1,TGTGCCAGCAGCTCCAACCTCTATAGGGCTTTCTTT,CASSSNLYRAFF
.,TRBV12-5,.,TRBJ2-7,TGTGCTAGTGGCCGGGGACAATACGAGCAGTACTTC,CASGRGQYEQYF
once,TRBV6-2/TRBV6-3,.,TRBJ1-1,TGTGCCAGCAGTAGCCCCGGTTGGGAGAACACTGAAGCTTTCTTT,CASSSPGWENTEAFF
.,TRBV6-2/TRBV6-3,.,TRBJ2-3,TGTGCCAGCAGTTACGGCTCAAGGAGTCGCTCAGATACGCAGTATTTT,CASSYGSRSRSDTQYF
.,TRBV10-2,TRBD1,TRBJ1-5,TGCGCCAGCGGGGGACAGGGGGATAATCAGCCCCAGCATTTT,CASGGQGDNQPQHF
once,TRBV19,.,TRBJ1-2,TGTGCCAGTCGGGGAGAAGCTAACTATGGCTACACCTTC,CASRGEANYGYTF
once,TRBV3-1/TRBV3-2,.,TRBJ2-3,TGTGCCAGCAGCCAAGACCCCTGGACAGTCGGAGATACGCAGTATTTT,CASSQDPWTVGDTQYF
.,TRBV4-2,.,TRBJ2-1,TGTGCCAGCAGCCAAGTAGCCATAACCGGGACCCTAATCCCCCACTACAATGAGCAGTTCTTC,CASSQVAITGTLIPHYNEQFF
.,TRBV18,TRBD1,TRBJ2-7,TGTGCCAGCTCACCACCCGGGACAGGATTCTACGAGCAGTACTTC,CASSPPGTGFYEQYF
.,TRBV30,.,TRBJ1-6,TGTGCCTTAGGGGGATCACCCCTCCACTTT,CALGGSPLHF
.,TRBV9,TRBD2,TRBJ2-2,TGTGCCAGCAGCGTAGAAGGTAGCGGGGGCCTGAACACCGGGGAGCTGTTTTTT,CASSVEGSGGLNTGELFF
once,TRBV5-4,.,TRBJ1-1,TGTGCCAGCAGCTTGGGGAGCATTGAAGCTTTCTTT,CASSLGSIEAFF
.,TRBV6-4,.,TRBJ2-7,TGTGCCAGCAGTTCTAACATTGGATCCTACGAGCAGTACTTC,CASSSNIGSYEQYF
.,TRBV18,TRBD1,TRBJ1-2,TGTGCCAGCTCACAAACCGGGGACAGGGGAGTCTATGGCTACACCTTC,CASSQTGDRGVYGYTF
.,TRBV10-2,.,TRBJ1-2,TGCGCCAGCGGTGGGGGGAACGGCTATGGCTACACCTTC,CASGGGNGYGYTF
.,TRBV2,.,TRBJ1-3,TGTGCCAGCAGTGATTTTTTGGTGGCTGGGAGAAACACCATATATTTT,CASSDFLVAGRNTIYF
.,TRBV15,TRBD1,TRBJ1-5,TGTGCCACCAGCAGAGATAGACAGGGAGTGCAGCCCCAGCATTTT,CATSRDRQGVQPQHF
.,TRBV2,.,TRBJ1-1,TGTGCCAGCAGTGGACCTGAAGCTTTCTTT,CASSGPEAFF
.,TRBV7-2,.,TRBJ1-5,TGTGCCAGCAGCTTAGTTGGCACAGGCGAGAATCAGCCCCAGCATTTT,CASSLVGTGENQPQHF
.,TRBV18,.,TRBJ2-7,TGTGCCAGCTCACCAGAGTCCGGGACACCTATCTACGAGCAGTACTTC,CASSPESGTPIYEQYF
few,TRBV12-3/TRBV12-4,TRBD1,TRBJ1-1,TGTGCCAGCAGTAAGGGGACAGGCCCTTGGGCTTTCTTT,CASSKGTGPWAFF
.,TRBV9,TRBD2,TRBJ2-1,TGTGCCAGCAGTGGACTAGGAGCTGAGCAGTTCTTC,CASSGLGAEQFF
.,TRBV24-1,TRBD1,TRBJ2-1,TGTGCCACCAGTGGACAGGGAAGCAATGAGCAGTTCTTC,CATSGQGSNEQFF
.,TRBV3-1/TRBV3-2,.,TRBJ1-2,TGTGCCAGCAGCCCAGCAGGTAGAGTCTACACCTTC,CASSPAGRVYTF
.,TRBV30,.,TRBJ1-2,TGTGCCCACACCCAGGAGGTGTCAGGCGGCTACACCTTC,CAHTQEVSGGYTF
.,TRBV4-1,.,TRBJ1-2,TGCGCCAGCAGCCAAGCGGCGGGCGGCTACACCTTC,CASSQAAGGYTF
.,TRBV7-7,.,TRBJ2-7,TGTGCCAGCAGCTTAGCGGGGGGTGGGGAGCAGTACTTC,CASSLAGGGEQYF
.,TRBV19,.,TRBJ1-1,TGTGCCAGTAGTATAGAGATTGAAGCTTTCTTT,CASSIEIEAFF
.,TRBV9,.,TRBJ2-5,TGTGCCAGCTCCCCTTCAGGGTCCGCCGGGGAGACCCAGTACTTC,CASSPSGSAGETQYF
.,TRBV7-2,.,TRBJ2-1,TGTGCCAGCAGCTTTACTCGGAATGAGCAGTTCTTC,CASSFTRNEQFF
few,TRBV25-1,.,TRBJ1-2,TGTGCCACCCACCCCGCCGGCCTCTATGGCTACACCTTC,CATHPAGLYGYTF
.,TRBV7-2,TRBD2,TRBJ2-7,TGTGCCAGCAGAACGGGGGGGTCCTCCTACGAGCAGTACTTC,CASRTGGSSYEQYF
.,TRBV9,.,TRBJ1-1,TGTGCCAGCAGCTACGGACAGAGCACTGAAGCTTTCTTT,CASSYGQSTEAFF